One sample yielded the 17 T cell receptor beta chains listed below, sequenced in a study of cytomegalovirus exposure and HLA in healthy donors. Primers included in the PCR were 60 Vbeta and 13 Jbeta primers. The data were produced by immunoSEQ multiplex PCR, yet TCRdb's version contains in-frame clones alone and is incomplete. The data show 55,000 to 70,000 clones, with 65% to 75% seen just once and 4.5% to 6% held by the top ten. Source material: PBMCs. These receptors all stem from a woman aged 25 to 39 in good health and CMV-seronegative.

The chain joins TRBV27 to TRBJ2-1; 7 bases are a match to TRBD2. The J segment lost 2 bases and the V segment lost 6 bases, leaving 10 bases of the junction unmatched. In germline, CDR1 is MNHEY, CDR2 SMNVEV (reference sequence). CDR3 length: 16 residues. DNA of the CDR3: TGTGCCAGCAGCCTCGAACTAGCGACTACCTACAATGAGCAGTTCTTC. Translation gives CASSLELATTYNEQFF.

The chain joins TRBV2 to TRBJ2-3; tentatively, D is TRBD1 (6 bases). Germline V gene lookup returns CDR1 SNHLY and CDR2 FYNNEI. The CDR3 consists of 15 residues. V was cut by 1 base and J by 1 base, with 9 bases left in between. The CDR3 DNA follows: TGTGCCAGCAGTGAAGAAAACAGGGGCACAGATACGCAGTATTTT. The encoded protein is CASSEENRGTDTQYF.

The chain recombines TRBV5-4 with TRBJ2-3; the match to TRBD2 covers 13 bases. With 4 bases clipped from V and 4 bases from J, the junction kept 15 bases outside the gene matches. Germline CDR1 is SGHNT and CDR2 is YYREEE (reference sequence). The CDR3 sequence is 19 residues long. The CDR3 nucleotides read TGTGCCAGCAGCCCGCTCCGAACTAGCGGGAGGGGTTATGCAGATACGCAGTATTTT. This sequence encodes CASSPLRTSGRGYADTQYF.

CDR3 in amino acids: CASSLWASGDEQYF. The CDR3 DNA follows: TGTGCCAGCTCACTCTGGGCTAGCGGCGACGAGCAGTACTTC. The V and J genes are TRBV18 and TRBJ2-7; 7 bases are a match to TRBD2. CDR3 size: 14 residues. After removal of 4 bases from V and 5 bases from J, the junction contained 8 bases not matched to a gene. The germline CDR1 and CDR2 sequences are KGHSH and LQKENI.

The CDR3 here is CASSLGPSSLQPQHF. The DNA for the CDR3 is TGTGCCAGCAGCTTAGGCCCCTCGTCCCTACAGCCCCAGCATTTT. The rearrangement links TRBV11-2 to TRBJ1-5; D gene unclear. Trimming stripped 1 base from V and 7 bases from J, with 14 bases between. The CDR3 extends over 15 amino acids. In germline, CDR1 is SGHAT, CDR2 FQNNGV. Supplemented by reference TRBV11-2 and TRBJ1-5, the full variable domain reads EAGVAQSPRYKIIEKRQSVAFWCNPISGHATLYWYQQILGQGPKLLIQFQNNGVVDDSQLPKDRFSAERLKGVDSTLKIQPAKLEDSAVYLCASSLGPSSLQPQHFGDGTRLSIL.

The chain is built from TRBV12-5 and TRBJ1-2; D gene ambiguous. The CDR3 runs to 12 residues. Trimming took 6 bases from V and 7 from J, leaving 12 bases between them. Germline CDR1 reads LGHNT; CDR2 reads FRNRAP. This CDR3 reads CASGAREVGYTF. In DNA, the CDR3 is TGTGCTAGTGGCGCCCGAGAGGTTGGCTACACCTTC.

The chain combines TRBV28 with TRBJ2-5, with a tentative D call TRBD1 (6 bases). V was trimmed by 3 bases and J by 13 bases, leaving 15 bases between them. This CDR3 spans 12 amino acids. Germline V gene sequence: CDR1 MDHEN, CDR2 SYDVKM. The CDR3 reads CASSFGDRMVYF. CDR3 nucleotide sequence: TGTGCCAGCAGTTTTGGCGACAGGATGGTGTACTTC.

The chain uses TRBV18 and TRBJ2-1, with TRBD1 matching over 8 bases. V gave up 6 bases and J gave up 3 bases; unmatched junction bases: 7. This CDR3 is built from 15 residues. CDR1 and CDR2 from the germline V gene are KGHSH and LQKENI. The CDR3 loop reads CASSRTGQDYNEQFF. In DNA, the CDR3 is TGTGCCAGCTCGCGAACGGGACAGGACTACAATGAGCAGTTCTTC.

The V call is TRBV18, the J call TRBJ1-2; 7 positions match TRBD1. Germline trimming cut 6 bases from V and 2 bases from J; bases unmatched to any gene: 6. The CDR3 totals 14 residues. Per germline, CDR1 KGHSH and CDR2 LQKENI. The CDR3 region has the DNA TGTGCCAGCTCCCAAGCACAGGGGAACTATGGCTACACCTTC. Amino acids: CASSQAQGNYGYTF.

J is TRBJ2-3 and V is TRBV9, with 10 bases lining up with TRBD1. From germline, CDR1 is SGDLS and CDR2 YYNGEE. The CDR3 covers 15 residues. The junction had 2 bases not matched to a gene; V was cut back by 4 bases and J by 0 bases. CDR3 DNA: TGTGCCAGCAGCCCGGGACAGGGGAGCACAGATACGCAGTATTTT. This encodes CASSPGQGSTDTQYF.

The table lists this clone with a count of one. At one of its ends the junction is not consistent with the germline gene, which may arise from a read error. V is TRBV7-9 and J is TRBJ1-2; 7 nucleotides align to TRBD1. The CDR3 consists of 13 residues. Germline V gene sequence: CDR1 SEHNR, CDR2 FQNEAQ (reference sequence). CDR3 region: CSSSQGQAMGYTF. The CDR3 nucleotides are TGTTCCAGCAGCCAAGGACAGGCCATGGGCTACACCTTC.

The chain carries TRBV7-2 and TRBJ2-3, with D tentatively TRBD1 (5 bases). Germline CDR1 SGHTA, CDR2 FQGNSA. V lost 1 base, J lost 0 bases, and 11 bases lay in between. The CDR3 contains 16 residues. The CDR3 coding sequence is TGTGCCAGCAGCTTAGGAGGCGCAGGGAGCACAGATACGCAGTATTTT. As protein: CASSLGGAGSTDTQYF. The full variable domain, rest sourced from reference TRBV7-2 and TRBJ2-3, is GAGVSQSPSNKVTEKGKDVELRCDPISGHTALYWYRQSLGQGLEFLIYFQGNSAPDKSGLPSDRFSAERTGGSVSTLTIQRTQQEDSAVYLCASSLGGAGSTDTQYFGPGTRLTVL.

This clone has more than one count but fewer than ten. The V gene is TRBV27, the J gene TRBJ1-1; no firm D call. The V and J ends lost 4 bases and 2 bases respectively, with 14 bases between them. The germline CDR1 and CDR2 sequences are MNHEY and SMNVEV (reference sequence). CDR3 length: 15 amino acids. The CDR3 DNA follows: TGTGCCAGCAGTTCCTTGGGAGCGCATAACACTGAAGCTTTCTTT. It yields the protein CASSSLGAHNTEAFF.

This chain joins TRBV10-3 and TRBJ1-3, with a possible D match to TRBD1 (5 bases). Germline CDR1 ENHRY, CDR2 SYGVKD. Trimming shortened V by 8 bases and J by 0 bases, and 11 bases separated the two germline ends. This CDR3 is 14 amino acids long. CDR3 DNA sequence: TGTGCCATCCGGCGGGACTTCTCTGGAAACACCATATATTTT. Translating it yields CAIRRDFSGNTIYF.

This chain joins TRBV6-5 and TRBJ2-3; 8 nucleotides match TRBD2. Per germline, CDR1 MNHEY and CDR2 SVGAGI. The CDR3 loop spans 12 amino acids. CDR3 nucleotide sequence: TGTGTAAGCGGGAGAGGAACAGATACGCAGTATTTT. Translated, it gives CVSGRGTDTQYF.

A few counts support this clone. The V gene is TRBV5-1, the J gene TRBJ2-1, with D possibly matching TRBD1 (6 bases). With 0 bases removed from V and 8 bases from J, the gap between germline ends came to 18 bases. Germline values: CDR1 SGHRS, CDR2 YFSETQ. CDR3 length: 16 residues. CDR3 sequence reads: CASSLVPDQGTDEQFF. DNA of the CDR3: TGCGCCAGCAGCTTGGTGCCGGACCAGGGGACGGATGAGCAGTTCTTC.

The chain combines TRBV28 with TRBJ2-5, with 11 positions matching TRBD2. V shed 6 bases, J shed 2 bases, and the junction held 5 bases outside the gene matches. There are 15 residues in the CDR3. Germline V gene data show CDR1 as MDHEN and CDR2 as SYDVKM. The CDR3 nucleotides read TGTGCCAGCAGCCTGACTAGCGGGGAACAAGAGACCCAGTACTTC. Protein: CASSLTSGEQETQYF.